This T cell receptor beta chain originates from a study of shared clonotypes between healthy human individuals. The split of CD4+ cells yielded CD45RA+ naive and CD45RA-negative memory subsets. This table comes from immunoSEQ multiplex PCR, and its TCRdb copy is limited to in-frame clones, with some not included. The sample contains about 1 million clones, around four fifths of which appear only once. Trimming removed 8 bases from V and 8 bases from J, with 13 bases in between. The CDR3 is made up of 12 amino acids. CDR1 is SNHLY and CDR2 is FYNNEI in the germline V gene. Sequenced sample: memory CD4+ T cells sorted from blood. Sample subset: CD45RA-negative fraction. This TCR came from a man aged 18-30 years in good health. The chain combines TRBV2 with TRBJ2-1; no firm D call. CDR3 DNA sequence: TGTGCCAGCTCCTCCGTAGGTGATGAGCAGTTCTTC. The encoded protein is CASSSVGDEQFF.